This passage covers 14 T cell receptor beta chains from one sample sequenced in a study of blood T cell repertoires in COVID-19. Sequencing used immunoSEQ multiplex PCR; TCRdb keeps in-frame clones, though not all of them. The sample has approximately 200,000 clones, roughly 79% seen once. The source material was peripheral blood. Source of these receptors: a man between 60 and 75 years old with active or convalescent COVID-19.

CDR3 amino acids: CASSPRVMNTEAFF. The CDR3 DNA follows: TGTGCCAGCAGCCCCAGGGTCATGAACACTGAAGCTTTCTTT. The gene calls are TRBV5-5 and TRBJ1-1; perhaps TRBD1 as D (5 bases). V was pared by 4 bases and J by 0 bases, with 10 bases between. The CDR3 sequence is 14 residues long. Germline V gene sequence: CDR1 SGHKS, CDR2 YYEKEE (reference sequence).

CDR3 coding DNA: TGCGCCAGCAGCCTCGCGGGGACAGAGGCCAATGAGCAGTTCTTC. Protein product: CASSLAGTEANEQFF. The chain links TRBV5-1 to TRBJ2-1, with D perhaps TRBD1 (7 bases). This CDR3 comprises 15 residues. Germline CDR1 reads SGHRS; CDR2 reads YFSETQ. Trimming pared 4 bases from V and 6 bases from J, leaving 17 bases between.

The J gene is TRBJ2-2, the V gene TRBV4-2; 12 nucleotides match TRBD2. The V gene's germline CDR1 is LGHNA and CDR2 YNFKEQ. CDR3 length: 15 residues. V dropped 5 bases and J dropped 5; count of bases not matched to a gene: 3. The CDR3 DNA is TGTGCCAGCAGCTTCGGGACTAGCGGGACCGGGGAGCTGTTTTTT. The encoded protein is CASSFGTSGTGELFF.

The rearrangement uses TRBV14 and TRBJ1-2; TRBD1 agrees at 7 bases. V lost 0 bases to trimming and J lost 5 bases; unmatched junction nucleotides: 3. The CDR3 is 14 amino acids. CDR1 is SGHDN, CDR2 FVKESK, per germline. The CDR3 sequence is CASSQETGRYGYTF. The CDR3 nucleotides are TGTGCCAGCAGCCAAGAGACAGGGCGGTATGGCTACACCTTC.

As regards this clone: At one end the junction does not follow the germline gene, possibly because of a read error. This chain connects TRBV28 to TRBJ1-4, with 7 bases aligning to TRBD1. Germline V gene data show CDR1 as MDHEN and CDR2 as SYDVKM. The CDR3 has 15 residues. CDR3 sequence: CASSGGTEGNKKLFF. The DNA of the CDR3 is TGTGCCAGCAGTGGCGGGACAGAAGGTAATAAAAAACTGTTTTTT. Full variable domain (rest looked up from reference TRBV28 and TRBJ1-4): DVKVTQSSRYLVKRTGEKVFLECVQDMDHENMFWYRQDPGLGLRLIYFSYDVKMKEKGDIPEGYSVSREKKERFSLILESASTNQTSMYLCASSGGTEGNKKLFFGSGTQLSVL.

The chain links TRBV24-1 to TRBJ2-5, with D tentatively TRBD1 (7 bases). The CDR3 consists of 14 residues. Germline loops: CDR1 KGHDR, CDR2 SFDVKD. Between the trimmed V and J ends, which lost 7 bases and 5 bases, there was a span of 16 bases. CDR3 sequence: CATSPRGARETQYF. In nucleotides, the CDR3 is TGTGCCACCAGCCCCAGGGGGGCCCGGGAGACCCAGTACTTC.

The chain has TRBV7-3 and TRBJ1-1, with 8 bases lining up with TRBD1. V lost 4 bases, J lost 5 bases, and 12 bases stayed unmatched. Germline CDR1 and CDR2: SGHTA and FQGTGA. There are 16 residues in the CDR3. CDR3 residues: CASSSPETGADTEAFF. The CDR3 nucleotides are TGTGCCAGCAGCTCCCCGGAGACAGGGGCGGATACTGAAGCTTTCTTT.

The chain is built from TRBV9 and TRBJ1-1; D is perhaps TRBD1 (6 bases). The germline V gene has CDR1 SGDLS and CDR2 YYNGEE. The CDR3 loop spans 15 amino acids. V was trimmed by 0 bases and J by 3 bases, leaving 12 bases between them. The CDR3 DNA follows: TGTGCCAGCAGCGTAGTGGGGGGGCAAGACACTGAAGCTTTCTTT. Translation: CASSVVGGQDTEAFF.

The gene calls are TRBV19 and TRBJ1-1, with D possibly TRBD1 on 6 matching bases. Germline V gene sequence: CDR1 LNHDA, CDR2 SQIVND (reference sequence). CDR3 length equals 13 residues. The V end lost 6 bases, the J end lost 6 bases, and 14 bases lay between the germline ends. CDR3 sequence reads: CASSQSGAAEAFF. In DNA form, the CDR3 reads TGTGCCAGTAGCCAATCAGGGGCTGCTGAAGCTTTCTTT.

This clone appeared a few times. This chain uses TRBV6-6 with TRBJ1-1; no clear D. Trimming removed 7 bases at V and 2 bases at J, with 17 bases between. CDR3 length: 15 amino acids. From germline, CDR1 is MNHNY and CDR2 SVGAGI (reference sequence). The CDR3 region has the DNA TGTGCCAGCATCAGCCGAAGATTGGGCAACACTGAAGCTTTCTTT. Translating it yields CASISRRLGNTEAFF.

The V gene is TRBV4-3, the J gene TRBJ2-3; D gene uncertain. CDR1 is LGHNA, CDR2 YSLEER, per germline. This CDR3 comprises 16 residues. V shed 0 bases and J shed 0 bases, with 10 bases lying between them. CDR3 nucleotides: TGCGCCAGCAGCCAAGATATGTCAACTAGCACAGATACGCAGTATTTT. It translates to CASSQDMSTSTDTQYF.

Only one count was recorded for this clone. The rearrangement links TRBV19 to TRBJ2-7; tentative D call: TRBD1 (6 bases). This CDR3 spans 16 amino acids. V was trimmed by 2 bases and J by 2 bases, leaving 16 bases between them. Per germline, CDR1 LNHDA and CDR2 SQIVND (reference sequence). DNA for the CDR3: TGTGCCAGTAGTATAAATTTAGGACAGAAAACCTACGAGCAGTACTTC. Its protein is CASSINLGQKTYEQYF. Looking up the rest from reference TRBV19 and TRBJ2-7 gives the full variable domain: DGGITQSPKYLFRKEGQNVTLSCEQNLNHDAMYWYRQDPGQGLRLIYYSQIVNDFQKGDIAEGYSVSREKKESFPLTVTSAQKNPTAFYLCASSINLGQKTYEQYFGPGTRLTVT.

The chain couples TRBV9 to TRBJ2-7; TRBD2 matches 11 bases. The V and J ends lost 4 bases and 2 bases, in that order; junction bases with no gene match: 2. There are 14 residues in the CDR3. CDR1 SGDLS and CDR2 YYNGEE come from the germline V gene. The CDR3 loop is CASSLAGGPYEQYF. CDR3 sequence (DNA): TGTGCCAGCAGCTTAGCGGGAGGGCCCTACGAGCAGTACTTC.

The chain combines TRBV19 with TRBJ2-2, with 7 bases that match TRBD1. Germline CDR1 LNHDA, CDR2 SQIVND (reference sequence). The ends lost 7 bases at V and 6 bases at J; junction bases unmatched: 14. CDR3 size: 16 residues. CDR3 sequence: CASTLRYRGFPGELFF. CDR3 bases: TGTGCCAGTACCCTTCGGTACAGGGGATTCCCCGGGGAGCTGTTTTTT.